A single sample is the source of the 18 T cell receptor beta chains below, sequenced in a study of cytomegalovirus exposure and HLA in healthy donors. Primers included in the PCR were 60 Vbeta and 13 Jbeta primers. The protocol was immunoSEQ multiplex PCR, while the TCRdb copy is restricted to in-frame clones and leaves out a portion. This sample has some 130,000 clones, with roughly two thirds found just once. Source material: PBMCs. Every receptor here comes from a man aged 25 to 40 in good health and CMV-seropositive.

This clone was picked up one time. At one end the junction does not follow the germline gene, possibly because of a read error. Other DNA variants within this sample encode the same CDR3. The chain employs TRBV10-1 and TRBJ1-5; a weak D match, TRBD1 (5 bases). The CDR3 spans 15 residues. Germline CDR1 is WNHNN and CDR2 is SYGVQD (reference sequence). The CDR3, as DNA: TGCGCCAGCAGTCTACAGGAGTATAGCAATCAGCCTCAGCATTTT. Its protein product is CASSLQEYSNQPQHF.

The chain combines TRBV5-1 with TRBJ2-6; the D gene is possibly TRBD1 (5 bases). V was clipped by 6 bases and J by 2 bases, with 12 bases between them. This CDR3 is built from 15 residues. Germline V gene data show CDR1 as SGHRS and CDR2 as YFSETQ. The CDR3 region has the DNA TGCGCCAGCATTCCAGGGAACGCTGGGGCCAACGTCCTGACTTTC. Encoded protein: CASIPGNAGANVLTF.

The chain uses TRBV4-2 and TRBJ2-1; tentatively, D is TRBD2 (6 bases). Germline V gene lookup returns CDR1 LGHNA and CDR2 YNFKEQ. The ends were cut back, 4 bases at V and 8 bases at J, with 15 bases in the middle. There are 14 residues in the CDR3. The CDR3 DNA reads TGTGCCAGCAGCCTAGGCGGAGGGCCCGATGAGCAGTTCTTC. As protein: CASSLGGGPDEQFF.

The chain carries TRBV18 and TRBJ2-7; possible D gene TRBD2, 7 bases. Trimming shortened V by 2 bases and J by 2 bases, and 10 bases separated the two germline ends. Germline-derived CDR1 and CDR2 are KGHSH and LQKENI. This CDR3 is 14 amino acids long. The CDR3 here is CASSPREGAYEQYF. For the CDR3, the DNA is TGTGCCAGCTCACCAAGGGAGGGGGCCTACGAGCAGTACTTC.

The genes are TRBV15 and TRBJ2-1; D is possibly TRBD1 (5 bases). CDR1 is LNHNV, CDR2 YYDKDF, per germline (reference sequence). Deletions cut 2 bases from V and 4 bases from J, with 6 bases between. The CDR3 length is 13 residues. CDR3 amino acids: CATSRRGYNEQFF. For the CDR3, the DNA is TGTGCCACCAGCAGAAGGGGTTACAATGAGCAGTTCTTC. Full variable domain (outside the CDR3, taken from reference TRBV15 and TRBJ2-1): DAMVIQNPRYQVTQFGKPVTLSCSQTLNHNVMYWYQQKSSQAPKLLFHYYDKDFNNEADTPDNFQSRRPNTSFCFLDIRSPGLGDTAMYLCATSRRGYNEQFFGPGTRLTVL.

This chain uses TRBV28 with TRBJ2-7, with 9 nucleotides matching TRBD2. Looked up from germline, CDR1 is MDHEN and CDR2 is SYDVKM. V lost 6 bases, J lost 0 bases, and 6 bases stayed unmatched. There are 15 residues in the CDR3. CDR3 in amino acids: CASSTPSGVSYEQYF. The CDR3 DNA sequence: TGTGCCAGCAGCACCCCTAGCGGGGTCTCCTACGAGCAGTACTTC.

This clone was seen a single time. This sequence joins TRBV5-1 and TRBJ2-2; 8 bases map to TRBD1. The germline gives CDR1 SGHRS, CDR2 YFSETQ. V shed 4 bases and J 3 bases; nucleotides not matched to a gene: 8. This CDR3 comprises 16 residues. CDR3 residues: CASSPRAGGDTGELFF. The CDR3 DNA follows: TGCGCCAGCAGCCCGAGGGCAGGGGGCGACACCGGGGAGCTGTTTTTT.

The chain joins TRBV19 to TRBJ2-7, with 8 bases matching TRBD1. The CDR3 is 17 amino acids. V was clipped by 3 bases and J by 4 bases; unmatched bases: 14. Germline lookup yields CDR1 LNHDA and CDR2 SQIVND (reference sequence). The DNA of the CDR3 is TGTGCCAGTAGTATTCGTGGGCCGAGACAGGGGATATACGAGCAGTACTTC. Its translation is CASSIRGPRQGIYEQYF.

This chain links TRBV7-3 with TRBJ2-2, with a tentative D call TRBD2 (5 bases). Germline V gives CDR1 SGHTA, CDR2 FQGTGA. The CDR3 is made up of 16 amino acids. V lost 0 bases and J 4 bases, leaving 12 bases between the germline ends. The CDR3 nucleotides read TGTGCCAGCAGCTTAACGCCCGGGGTGGGCACCGGGGAGCTGTTTTTT. Translating it yields CASSLTPGVGTGELFF.

This rearrangement joins TRBV6-5 to TRBJ2-7, with TRBD1 matching over 9 bases. This CDR3 spans 14 amino acids. V shed 6 bases and J 6 bases; nucleotides not matched to a gene: 9. CDR1 and CDR2 from the germline V gene are MNHEY and SVGAGI. CDR3 region: CASSGRTGVSEQYF. CDR3 nucleotide sequence: TGTGCCAGCAGCGGCAGGACAGGGGTGAGCGAGCAGTACTTC.

This rearrangement joins TRBV28 to TRBJ2-7; TRBD2 matches at 16 bases. Germline V gives CDR1 MDHEN, CDR2 SYDVKM. The CDR3 extends over 18 amino acids. V lost 7 bases to trimming and J lost 3 bases; unmatched junction nucleotides: 12. The CDR3 nucleotides are TGTGCCAGCATTGGGGGACTAGCGGGAGGGCCAGGGAGCTACGAGCAGTACTTC. This sequence encodes CASIGGLAGGPGSYEQYF.

The genes are TRBV5-1 and TRBJ2-1; D remains unclear. Germline V gene sequence: CDR1 SGHRS, CDR2 YFSETQ. With 4 bases removed from V and 8 bases from J, the gap between germline ends came to 10 bases. The CDR3 length is 12 residues. The CDR3 spells CASSLSRDEQFF. The CDR3 coding sequence is TGCGCCAGCAGCCTCTCTCGGGATGAGCAGTTCTTC. Combining the CDR3 with reference TRBV5-1 and TRBJ2-1 gives the whole variable domain KAGVTQTPRYLIKTRGQQVTLSCSPISGHRSVSWYQQTPGQGLQFLFEYFSETQRNKGNFPGRFSGRQFSNSRSEMNVSTLELGDSALYLCASSLSRDEQFFGPGTRLTVL.

V gene TRBV7-3 combines with J gene TRBJ2-7; 7 bases fit TRBD1. Germline V gives CDR1 SGHTA, CDR2 FQGTGA. The length of the CDR3 is 13 residues. With 5 bases clipped from V and 4 bases from J, the junction kept 5 bases outside the gene matches. CDR3 region: CASSASGGYEQYF. For the CDR3, the DNA is TGTGCCAGCAGCGCCTCAGGGGGATACGAGCAGTACTTC.

The chain joins TRBV18 to TRBJ2-7; D might be TRBD2 (6 bases). The CDR3 covers 15 residues. V lost 3 bases and J 5 bases, leaving 17 bases between the germline ends. Looked up from germline, CDR1 is KGHSH and CDR2 is LQKENI. The CDR3 reads CASSPSRRGADEQYF. CDR3 nucleotides: TGTGCCAGCTCACCCTCCCGGAGGGGTGCCGACGAGCAGTACTTC.

A few counts support this clone. The chain has TRBV6-6 and TRBJ2-2; 8 nucleotides align to TRBD1. The CDR3 extends over 16 amino acids. The trim removed 3 bases at V and 1 base at J, leaving 4 bases unmatched. Germline lookup yields CDR1 MNHNY and CDR2 SVGAGI (reference sequence). For the CDR3, the DNA is TGTGCCAGCAGTTATTCAGGGGGCGGGAACACCGGGGAGCTGTTTTTT. Translating it yields CASSYSGGGNTGELFF.

This chain connects TRBV28 to TRBJ2-7, with 9 bases lining up with TRBD1. The CDR3 sequence is 13 residues long. The germline gives CDR1 MDHEN, CDR2 SYDVKM. V was pared by 7 bases and J by 3 bases, with 4 bases of the junction left unmatched. The CDR3 DNA is TGTGCCAGCACCACAGGGGGCTACTACGAGCAGTACTTC. Translating gives CASTTGGYYEQYF.

The chain recombines TRBV7-2 with TRBJ2-3; D may be TRBD1 (5 bases). The V gene lost 4 bases and the J gene lost 3 bases, with 8 bases spanning the gap. In germline, CDR1 is SGHTA, CDR2 FQGNSA. CDR3 size: 13 residues. The chain's CDR3 is CASSSAGTDTQYF. The CDR3 region has the DNA TGTGCCAGCAGCTCGGCAGGGACAGATACGCAGTATTTT.

This clone was found a few times. The chain joins TRBV4-2 to TRBJ1-2, with 7 bases lining up with TRBD1. Losses at the gene ends were 3 bases for V and 0 bases for J; bases not matched to a gene: 13. The CDR3 totals 18 residues. Germline values: CDR1 LGHNA, CDR2 YNFKEQ. Here the CDR3 DNA reads TGTGCCAGCAGCCAGAGTTTCGACAGGGCCACAGCTAACTATGGCTACACCTTC. Translating it yields CASSQSFDRATANYGYTF.